The present T cell receptor (beta chain) was sequenced within a study of cytomegalovirus exposure and HLA in healthy donors. Study results and limitations: What a later analysis showed was that several of the most significant clusters appeared linked to common viral pathogens. Donors were assumed by presence/absence analyses to have roughly uniform sequencing depth.

With 60 Vbeta and 13 Jbeta primers, the PCR was carried out. In the original analysis: Among the unique TCR beta chains that a later analysis counted, about 84 million in all, 10 million to 13 million were shared. Some clones are missing from TCRdb's copy, which holds only in-frame ones; the method was immunoSEQ multiplex PCR. D and trimming were read from the DNA, whereas the V and J calls and clone size are those reported in that table. The sample comprises 200,000 to 250,000 clones, about 77% of which are singletons, and approximately 0.47% rests with the top ten. The germline V gene has CDR1 SNHLY and CDR2 FYNNEI. This CDR3 spans 15 amino acids. The germline V and J ends were trimmed by 2 bases and 11 bases, with 20 bases remaining between them. With regard to this clone: Its target is unknown.

The sample comprised PBMCs. The rearrangement joins TRBV2 to TRBJ2-3; D might be TRBD2 (6 bases). The clonotype comes from a boy younger than 18 in good health and CMV-seronegative. This CDR3 is CASSELAGLPWGQYF. CDR3 bases: TGTGCCAGCAGTGAACTGGCGGGACTCCCTTGGGGGCAGTATTTT.